Here is one T cell receptor (beta chain) with its context. Antigen specificity is unknown. Everyone who donated was a healthy bone marrow donor. Both 60 Vbeta primers and 13 Jbeta primers went into the PCR. Data came from immunoSEQ multiplex PCR; TCRdb stores just in-frame clones and leaves some out. The sample shows some 180,000 clones, approximately 80% of them seen only once. This CDR3 spans 14 amino acids. The germline gives CDR1 KGHSH, CDR2 LQKENI. J lost 1 base, V lost 3 bases, and 2 bases had no gene match. The data were obtained in a study of cytomegalovirus exposure and HLA in healthy donors. Study-level points and caveats: Cytomegalovirus-associated status was assigned to 150 or so TCR beta chains.

The chain has TRBV18 and TRBJ2-5; 7 bases map to TRBD1. Sequenced material: PBMCs. This clonotype was obtained from a woman aged 25-40 years in good health and CMV-seronegative. The CDR3 loop is CASSPWDSQETQYF. CDR3 DNA sequence: TGTGCCAGCTCACCCTGGGACAGCCAAGAGACCCAGTACTTC.